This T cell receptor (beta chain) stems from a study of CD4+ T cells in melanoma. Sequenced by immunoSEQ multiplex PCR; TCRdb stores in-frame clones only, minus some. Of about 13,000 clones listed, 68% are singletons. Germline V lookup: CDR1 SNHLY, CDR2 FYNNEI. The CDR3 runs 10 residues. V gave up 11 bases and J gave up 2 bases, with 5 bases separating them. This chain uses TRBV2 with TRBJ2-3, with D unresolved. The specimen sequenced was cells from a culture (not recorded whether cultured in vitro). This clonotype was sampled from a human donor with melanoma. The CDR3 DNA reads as TGTGCCGGATCCACAGATACGCAGTATTTT. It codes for CAGSTDTQYF.